The clone carrying this TCR beta chain was picked up one time. This specimen belongs to a study of shared T cell receptors in the human thymus. V shed 1 base and J shed 7 bases, with 14 bases lying between them. The germline gives CDR1 MDHEN, CDR2 SYDVKM. The CDR3 covers 15 residues. Assay: immunoSEQ multiplex PCR; the TCRdb copy retains only in-frame clones and omits some. The sample has some 660,000 clones, 80% to 90% seen once. These data also featured in a second study, about human thymus T cells.

The chain has TRBV28 and TRBJ2-1; a weak D match, TRBD2 (5 bases). The origin of this receptor is a boy in the first two years of life with a congenital heart defect. The sample taken for sequencing was thymocytes. DNA of the CDR3: TGTGCCAGCAGTTTATCGGCAGGTCGCGGGAATGAGCAGTTCTTC. As protein: CASSLSAGRGNEQFF.